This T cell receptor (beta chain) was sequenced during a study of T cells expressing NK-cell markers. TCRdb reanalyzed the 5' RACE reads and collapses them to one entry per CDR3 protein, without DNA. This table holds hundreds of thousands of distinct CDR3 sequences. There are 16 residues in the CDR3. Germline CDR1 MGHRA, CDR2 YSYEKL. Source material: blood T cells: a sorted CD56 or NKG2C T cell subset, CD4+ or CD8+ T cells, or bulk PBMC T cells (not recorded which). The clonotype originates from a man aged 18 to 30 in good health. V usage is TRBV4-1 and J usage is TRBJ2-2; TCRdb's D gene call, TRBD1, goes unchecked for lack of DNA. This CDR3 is CASSQEGADYTGELFF.